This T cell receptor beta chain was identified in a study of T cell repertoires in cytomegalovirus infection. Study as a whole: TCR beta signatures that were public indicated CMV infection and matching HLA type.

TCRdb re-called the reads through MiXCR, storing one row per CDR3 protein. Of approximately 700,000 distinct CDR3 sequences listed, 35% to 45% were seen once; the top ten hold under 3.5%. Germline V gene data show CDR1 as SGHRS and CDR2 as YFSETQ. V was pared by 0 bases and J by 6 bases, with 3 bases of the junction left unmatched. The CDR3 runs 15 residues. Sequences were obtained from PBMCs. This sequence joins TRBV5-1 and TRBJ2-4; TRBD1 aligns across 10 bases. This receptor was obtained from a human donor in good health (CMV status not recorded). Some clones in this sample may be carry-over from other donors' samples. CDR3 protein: CASSLERTGGNIQYF. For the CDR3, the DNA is TGCGCCAGCAGCTTGGAAAGGACAGGGGGAAACATTCAGTACTTC.